The T cell receptor beta chain under discussion was sequenced for a study of CD8 T cells in ankylosing spondylitis. Quantitative 5'-RACE with molecular barcodes produced the TCR beta libraries. One entry per CDR3 protein, called by TCRdb with MiXCR from the 5' RACE reads. The sample includes around 250,000 distinct CDR3 sequences, roughly 10% of them seen just once. This clonotype was observed many times. Trimming left V 3 bases short and J 6 bases short, with 13 bases between. Germline V CDR1 and CDR2: SGHRS, YFSETQ. The CDR3 totals 14 residues. The chain combines TRBV5-1 with TRBJ2-1; D might be TRBD1 or TRBD2, each matching 5 bases. This receptor was taken from a male donor with ankylosing spondylitis or in good health (not recorded which). Specimen: blood, either unsorted or a sorted T cell fraction (not recorded which). The CDR3 reads CASSSRGQGNEQFF. The CDR3 DNA is TGCGCCAGCAGCTCGCGAGGGCAGGGCAATGAGCAGTTCTTC.